A selection of T cell receptor beta chains follows, all from one sample in a study of post-analysis software for immune sequencing data. TCRdb reprocessed the PCR reads via MiXCR and lists one record per CDR3 protein. The sample lists roughly 400,000 distinct CDR3 sequences; roughly 40% were seen once. Source material: blood. The receptors here all came from a girl aged 2 to 10 with multiple sclerosis. Both conserved end residues are part of each CDR3. A D gene is named only where the DNA matches it firmly. Size is omitted from some rows. Given values are once, few, many or a class for expanded clones.

j_gene: TRBJ2-7
d_gene: .
abundance: .
v_gene: TRBV5-1
CDR3nt: TGCGCCAGCAGATCGGACGTTTACGAGCAGTACTTC
CDR3aa: CASRSDVYEQYF

j_gene: TRBJ2-2
d_gene: TRBD1
abundance: .
v_gene: TRBV7-9
CDR3nt: TGTGCCAGCAGCTCAAGGACAGGGGGCTACACCGGGGAGCTGTTTTTT
CDR3aa: CASSSRTGGYTGELFF

j_gene: TRBJ2-1
d_gene: TRBD2
abundance: .
v_gene: TRBV12-3/TRBV12-4
CDR3nt: TGTGCCAGCAGTCCCCTCCCGCAGCGGGAATCTTACAATGAGCAGTTCTTC
CDR3aa: CASSPLPQRESYNEQFF

j_gene: TRBJ1-1
d_gene: .
abundance: .
v_gene: TRBV6-6
CDR3nt: TGTGCCAGCAGTCCCTCGGACAGCATAAACACTGAAGCTTTCTTT
CDR3aa: CASSPSDSINTEAFF

j_gene: TRBJ1-5
d_gene: .
abundance: .
v_gene: TRBV5-6
CDR3nt: TGTGCCAGCAGCTTGGTGGCAGGGGATAGCAATCAGCCCCAGCATTTT
CDR3aa: CASSLVAGDSNQPQHF

j_gene: TRBJ2-3
d_gene: .
abundance: .
v_gene: TRBV3-1
CDR3nt: TGTGCCAGCAGCCAAGATAACAGGGACTCAAAGCAGTATTTT
CDR3aa: CASSQDNRDSKQYF

j_gene: TRBJ1-2
d_gene: .
abundance: .
v_gene: TRBV30
CDR3nt: TGTGCCTGGAGTGTGGGTGGGATCTATGGCTACACCTTC
CDR3aa: CAWSVGGIYGYTF

j_gene: TRBJ2-5
d_gene: TRBD2
abundance: .
v_gene: TRBV15
CDR3nt: TGTGCCACCAGCAGAGAAGGATCTAGCGGAGAGACCCAGTACTTC
CDR3aa: CATSREGSSGETQYF

j_gene: TRBJ2-3
d_gene: .
abundance: few
v_gene: TRBV6-5
CDR3nt: TGTGCCAGCAGTTATTTCCTGGAGGGGGAAGAGGGCACAGATACGCAGTATTTT
CDR3aa: CASSYFLEGEEGTDTQYF

j_gene: TRBJ2-3
d_gene: .
abundance: few
v_gene: TRBV28
CDR3nt: TGTGCCAGCAGCCGATATACTAGCAGGATTAGCACAGATACGCAGTATTTT
CDR3aa: CASSRYTSRISTDTQYF

j_gene: TRBJ2-5
d_gene: TRBD2
abundance: few
v_gene: TRBV13
CDR3nt: TGTGCCAGCAGCTTAGGGTCTAGCGGGAGGAAGACCCAGTACTTC
CDR3aa: CASSLGSSGRKTQYF

j_gene: TRBJ2-1
d_gene: .
abundance: .
v_gene: TRBV28
CDR3nt: TGTGCCAGCAGTTTCCATCGCGGCAATGAGCAGTTCTTC
CDR3aa: CASSFHRGNEQFF

j_gene: TRBJ1-5
d_gene: .
abundance: few
v_gene: TRBV10-3
CDR3nt: TGTGCCATCAGTGATCCCGAGACTCAGCCCCAGCATTTT
CDR3aa: CAISDPETQPQHF

j_gene: TRBJ1-4
d_gene: .
abundance: once
v_gene: TRBV7-6
CDR3nt: TGTGCCAGCAGCCCTCTTGACCTCGGAGGTGGTGAAAAACTGTTTTTT
CDR3aa: CASSPLDLGGGEKLFF

j_gene: TRBJ2-1
d_gene: .
abundance: .
v_gene: TRBV4-2
CDR3nt: TGTGCCAGCAGCCAAGCGGCTAGCCAGGACTACAATGAGCAGTTCTTC
CDR3aa: CASSQAASQDYNEQFF

j_gene: TRBJ1-1
d_gene: .
abundance: .
v_gene: TRBV29-1
CDR3nt: TGCAGCGTTGAAGTGCGGACAGCCATGAACACTGAAGCTTTCTTT
CDR3aa: CSVEVRTAMNTEAFF

j_gene: TRBJ2-3
d_gene: .
abundance: .
v_gene: TRBV5-1
CDR3nt: TGCGCCAGCAGCTTACCTGGACTTACCGGGACAGATACGCAGTATTTT
CDR3aa: CASSLPGLTGTDTQYF

j_gene: TRBJ2-3
d_gene: .
abundance: .
v_gene: TRBV28
CDR3nt: TGTGCCGGCAGTACGGGCACAGATACGCAGTATTTT
CDR3aa: CAGSTGTDTQYF

j_gene: TRBJ2-5
d_gene: .
abundance: .
v_gene: TRBV5-1
CDR3nt: TGCGCCAGCCAACAGGGCCAAGAGACCCAGTACTTC
CDR3aa: CASQQGQETQYF

j_gene: TRBJ2-4
d_gene: .
abundance: few
v_gene: TRBV6-2/TRBV6-3
CDR3nt: TGTGCCAGCAGTTATTCCGTGGATGTGGGCAAAAACATTCAGTACTTC
CDR3aa: CASSYSVDVGKNIQYF

j_gene: TRBJ2-5
d_gene: .
abundance: few
v_gene: TRBV10-3
CDR3nt: TGTGCCATCAGTGAGTCAGTGGTCGGGCAAGAGACCCAGTACTTC
CDR3aa: CAISESVVGQETQYF

j_gene: TRBJ2-7
d_gene: .
abundance: .
v_gene: TRBV28
CDR3nt: TGTGCCAGCAGCCCTCGCCAAGGGGCGGGATCGAATGAGCAGTACTTC
CDR3aa: CASSPRQGAGSNEQYF

j_gene: TRBJ1-1
d_gene: .
abundance: few
v_gene: TRBV6-5
CDR3nt: TGTGCCAGCAGACAGCTCATGAACACTGAAGCTTTCTTT
CDR3aa: CASRQLMNTEAFF

j_gene: TRBJ1-4
d_gene: .
abundance: .
v_gene: TRBV20-1
CDR3nt: TGCAGTGCTAGAGATCTGGCAAACGAAAAACTGTTTTTT
CDR3aa: CSARDLANEKLFF

j_gene: TRBJ1-1
d_gene: .
abundance: .
v_gene: TRBV14
CDR3nt: TGTGCCAGCAGCCATCCAGGCCTTACTAACACTGAAGCTTTCTTT
CDR3aa: CASSHPGLTNTEAFF

j_gene: TRBJ2-6
d_gene: .
abundance: .
v_gene: TRBV10-3
CDR3nt: TGTGCCATCAGTGAGTTGATTCGCACCTCGGCCTCTGGGGCCAACGTCCTGACTTTC
CDR3aa: CAISELIRTSASGANVLTF

j_gene: TRBJ2-3
d_gene: .
abundance: .
v_gene: TRBV7-2
CDR3nt: TGTGCCAGCAGCTTACGGACAAGCTTTGGAGATACGCAGTATTTT
CDR3aa: CASSLRTSFGDTQYF

j_gene: TRBJ1-1
d_gene: .
abundance: .
v_gene: TRBV5-1
CDR3nt: TGCGCCAGCAGCTTGCCTGGAAGTGGGTCTGAAGCTTTCTTT
CDR3aa: CASSLPGSGSEAFF

j_gene: TRBJ2-1
d_gene: TRBD2
abundance: .
v_gene: TRBV4-1
CDR3nt: TGCGCCAGCAGCCAGGGGACTAGCGGGGTCCCCACGTGGTTCTTC
CDR3aa: CASSQGTSGVPTWFF

j_gene: TRBJ1-1
d_gene: .
abundance: few
v_gene: TRBV10-2
CDR3nt: TGCGCCAGCAGGGACTACACTGAAGCTTTCTTT
CDR3aa: CASRDYTEAFF

j_gene: TRBJ2-7
d_gene: TRBD2
abundance: few
v_gene: TRBV27
CDR3nt: TGTGCCAGCAGTTTATCGACTAGCGGGAGTTACGAGCAGTACTTC
CDR3aa: CASSLSTSGSYEQYF

j_gene: TRBJ2-1
d_gene: .
abundance: .
v_gene: TRBV2
CDR3nt: TGTGCCAGCATCATCCGGACAGTGTACAATGAGCAGTTCTTC
CDR3aa: CASIIRTVYNEQFF

j_gene: TRBJ2-7
d_gene: TRBD1
abundance: .
v_gene: TRBV12-3/TRBV12-4
CDR3nt: TGTGCCAGCAGTTTAGTTTATCAGGGACAGGGAAATCCCTACGAGCAGTACTTC
CDR3aa: CASSLVYQGQGNPYEQYF

j_gene: TRBJ2-5
d_gene: .
abundance: few
v_gene: TRBV28
CDR3nt: TGTGCCAGCAGTGGGATTAGGGAGCAGTACTTC
CDR3aa: CASSGIREQYF

j_gene: TRBJ2-5
d_gene: .
abundance: few
v_gene: TRBV12-3/TRBV12-4
CDR3nt: TGTGCCAGCAGTTTAACGTACGGGGGAGAGGAGACCCAGTACTTC
CDR3aa: CASSLTYGGEETQYF

j_gene: TRBJ2-3
d_gene: TRBD2
abundance: few
v_gene: TRBV6-5
CDR3nt: TGTGCCAGCAGTTACAGCGGACTAGCGGGGAGTGGTACGCAGTATTTT
CDR3aa: CASSYSGLAGSGTQYF

j_gene: TRBJ2-1
d_gene: .
abundance: .
v_gene: TRBV24-1
CDR3nt: TGTGCCACCAGTGATAACGACGGACAGTTTACTCCCAATGAGCAGTTCTTC
CDR3aa: CATSDNDGQFTPNEQFF

j_gene: TRBJ2-5
d_gene: .
abundance: .
v_gene: TRBV28
CDR3nt: TGTGCCAGCACCTCTTCGGACTCGACCCAGTACTTC
CDR3aa: CASTSSDSTQYF

j_gene: TRBJ2-5
d_gene: .
abundance: .
v_gene: TRBV28
CDR3nt: TGTGCCAGCAGACTTCCCCAAACGGAGACCCAGTACTTC
CDR3aa: CASRLPQTETQYF

j_gene: TRBJ2-5
d_gene: .
abundance: few
v_gene: TRBV20-1
CDR3nt: TGCAGTGCCGAAGGTTCTAGTAGTGGGGCCTGGGAGACCCAGTACTTC
CDR3aa: CSAEGSSSGAWETQYF

j_gene: TRBJ2-1
d_gene: .
abundance: .
v_gene: TRBV7-9
CDR3nt: TGTGCCAGCAGCCCCTGGAAAACCAATGAGCAGTTCTTC
CDR3aa: CASSPWKTNEQFF

j_gene: TRBJ2-5
d_gene: TRBD1
abundance: .
v_gene: TRBV29-1
CDR3nt: TGCAGCGGTGGGACAGACCGCCTGCAGCAGTACTTC
CDR3aa: CSGGTDRLQQYF

j_gene: TRBJ2-1
d_gene: .
abundance: few
v_gene: TRBV7-9
CDR3nt: TGTGCCAGCACTGGGGTTCACAATGAGCAGTTCTTC
CDR3aa: CASTGVHNEQFF

j_gene: TRBJ2-1
d_gene: .
abundance: .
v_gene: TRBV5-5
CDR3nt: TGTGCCAGCAGCCGGCAATGGGACGCCGGCTACAATGAGCAGTTCTTC
CDR3aa: CASSRQWDAGYNEQFF

j_gene: TRBJ2-3
d_gene: .
abundance: many
v_gene: TRBV7-9
CDR3nt: TGTGCCAGCAGCTTACCCGAAACAGATACGCAGTATTTT
CDR3aa: CASSLPETDTQYF

j_gene: TRBJ2-7
d_gene: .
abundance: .
v_gene: TRBV20-1
CDR3nt: TGCAGTGCTGCTATAACAGGATACCTCTACGAGCAGTACTTC
CDR3aa: CSAAITGYLYEQYF

j_gene: TRBJ1-2
d_gene: .
abundance: .
v_gene: TRBV3-1
CDR3nt: TGTGCCAGCAGCCAAGATCCCTCAACGCCGACAGTAGGCTACACCTTC
CDR3aa: CASSQDPSTPTVGYTF

j_gene: TRBJ1-3
d_gene: TRBD1
abundance: few
v_gene: TRBV7-3
CDR3nt: TGTGCCAGCAGCTTAACATTCTGGACAGGGGGAAGTATAGGCGGGGGAAACACCATATATTTT
CDR3aa: CASSLTFWTGGSIGGGNTIYF

j_gene: TRBJ1-1
d_gene: .
abundance: once
v_gene: TRBV6-5
CDR3nt: TGTGCCAGCAGTCCCCATGGGAAGGAGACTGAAGCTTTCTTT
CDR3aa: CASSPHGKETEAFF

j_gene: TRBJ2-4
d_gene: TRBD1
abundance: few
v_gene: TRBV20-1
CDR3nt: TGCAGTGCTAGAGATAGGGGGACAGGTTTACGAATTCAGTACTTC
CDR3aa: CSARDRGTGLRIQYF

j_gene: TRBJ2-7
d_gene: TRBD1
abundance: .
v_gene: TRBV10-3
CDR3nt: TGTGCCATCAGTGTCGGGACAGGATCCTACGAGCAGTACTTC
CDR3aa: CAISVGTGSYEQYF

j_gene: TRBJ2-3
d_gene: TRBD2
abundance: few
v_gene: TRBV20-1
CDR3nt: TGCAGTGCTCGACCCCCCCCGGGACTAGCGGGGGCGCTTACAGATACGCAGTATTTT
CDR3aa: CSARPPPGLAGALTDTQYF

j_gene: TRBJ1-2
d_gene: .
abundance: .
v_gene: TRBV5-1
CDR3nt: TGCGCCAGCAGCCGATCATGGGGGGTTTATGGCTACACCTTC
CDR3aa: CASSRSWGVYGYTF

j_gene: TRBJ2-1
d_gene: .
abundance: few
v_gene: TRBV3-1
CDR3nt: TGTGCCAGCAGCCAACCAAGAAGTGAGCAGTTCTTC
CDR3aa: CASSQPRSEQFF

j_gene: TRBJ1-4
d_gene: .
abundance: .
v_gene: TRBV4-1
CDR3nt: TGCGCCAGCAGCCACCTCCGAGCAAGGGTTTCTGAAAAACTGTTTTTT
CDR3aa: CASSHLRARVSEKLFF

j_gene: TRBJ2-7
d_gene: .
abundance: many
v_gene: TRBV20-1
CDR3nt: TGCAGTGCTAGAGAGTCCCACTCCTACGAGCAGTACTTC
CDR3aa: CSARESHSYEQYF

j_gene: TRBJ2-3
d_gene: .
abundance: .
v_gene: TRBV10-3
CDR3nt: TGTGCCATCAGTGAGAAGGACAGAGATACGCAGTATTTT
CDR3aa: CAISEKDRDTQYF

j_gene: TRBJ1-2
d_gene: .
abundance: few
v_gene: TRBV10-3
CDR3nt: TGTGCCATCATGCATGGGAACTATGGCTACACCTTC
CDR3aa: CAIMHGNYGYTF

j_gene: TRBJ2-3
d_gene: .
abundance: .
v_gene: TRBV5-1
CDR3nt: TGCGCCAGCAGCTCCAGGGCCACAGATACGCAGTATTTT
CDR3aa: CASSSRATDTQYF